These 15 T cell receptor beta chains came from one sample sequenced in a study of cytomegalovirus exposure and HLA in healthy donors. PCR primers comprised 60 Vbeta and 13 Jbeta primers. TCRdb keeps only in-frame clones here, not all; method: immunoSEQ multiplex PCR. This sample has 150,000 to 200,000 clones, with about 77% found just once. The source material was PBMCs. Source of these receptors: a woman younger than 45 in good health and CMV-seropositive.

The V call is TRBV27, the J call TRBJ1-6, with D possibly being TRBD1 (6 bases). This CDR3 region has 15 residues. Germline assignment: CDR1 MNHEY and CDR2 SMNVEV (reference sequence). V shed 2 bases and J shed 7 bases, with 12 bases lying between them. The CDR3 loop reads CASSLNRVGNSPLHF. CDR3 DNA: TGTGCCAGCAGTTTAAACAGGGTAGGAAATTCACCCCTCCACTTT.

The table lists this clone with a few counts. CDR3 nucleotide sequence: TGTGCCAGCAGCCCCCCCGGAACAGGGTTAGCCAAAAACATTCAGTACTTC. Protein: CASSPPGTGLAKNIQYF. The chain couples TRBV14 to TRBJ2-4; perhaps TRBD1 as D (6 bases). Germline CDR1 is SGHDN and CDR2 is FVKESK. The CDR3 covers 17 residues. V shed 4 bases and J shed 0 bases, with 16 bases lying between them.

This chain connects TRBV18 to TRBJ2-7, with no clear D. The germline V and J ends were trimmed by 1 base and 6 bases, with 22 bases remaining between them. Germline assignment: CDR1 KGHSH and CDR2 LQKENI. The CDR3 totals 17 residues. This CDR3 reads CASSPRPGAPPTGEQYF. The CDR3 coding sequence is TGTGCCAGCTCACCACGCCCCGGAGCTCCCCCGACGGGCGAGCAGTACTTC.

J is TRBJ1-1 and V is TRBV2; D remains ambiguous. In germline, CDR1 is SNHLY, CDR2 FYNNEI. V was clipped by 7 bases and J by 6 bases, with 18 bases between them. The CDR3 spans 14 residues. This chain's CDR3 is CASIRGSGNAEAFF. CDR3 bases: TGTGCCAGCATTAGAGGGAGTGGAAACGCTGAAGCTTTCTTT.

The chain is built from TRBV11-1 and TRBJ2-2, with TRBD2 identical over 7 bases. Trimming cost V 5 bases and J 5 bases; bases outside gene matches: 11. The CDR3 contains 16 residues. CDR1 SGHAT and CDR2 FQDESV come from the germline V gene (reference sequence). This CDR3 reads CASSEEGLQWTGELFF. DNA of the CDR3: TGTGCCAGCAGCGAAGAGGGACTACAATGGACCGGGGAGCTGTTTTTT.

The chain uses TRBV28 and TRBJ1-4; possible D gene TRBD1, 5 bases. Germline CDR1 and CDR2: MDHEN and SYDVKM. V was cut by 6 bases and J by 7 bases, with 15 bases left in between. The CDR3 totals 14 residues. CDR3 DNA sequence: TGTGCCAGCAGCTGGGGGGGGAGGATTGAAAAACTGTTTTTT. Amino acid sequence: CASSWGGRIEKLFF.

The chain carries TRBV6-5 and TRBJ2-2; D is possibly TRBD2 (6 bases). CDR3 size: 13 residues. Germline V CDR1 and CDR2: MNHEY, SVGAGI. V lost 4 bases and J lost 5, with 8 bases in between. DNA for the CDR3: TGTGCCAGCAGTTTGACTAGAACCGGGGAGCTGTTTTTT. Translating gives CASSLTRTGELFF.

In this sample, this clone turned up a few times. V is TRBV7-8 and J is TRBJ2-7; tentatively, D is TRBD2 (7 bases). The length of the CDR3 is 15 residues. V was cut by 7 bases and J by 2 bases, with 18 bases left in between. Germline V gene data show CDR1 as SGHVS and CDR2 as FQNEAQ. CDR3 bases: TGTGCCAGCACCCTAGGGGGGGCGGGGACCTACGAGCAGTACTTC. It is translated as CASTLGGAGTYEQYF. Supplemented by reference TRBV7-8 and TRBJ2-7, the full variable domain reads GAGVSQSPRYKVAKRGQDVALRCDPISGHVSLFWYQQALGQGPEFLTYFQNEAQLDKSGLPSDRFFAERPEGSVSTLKIQRTQQEDSAVYLCASTLGGAGTYEQYFGPGTRLTVT.

The chain carries TRBV13 and TRBJ2-5, with 9 bases lining up with TRBD1. The germline CDR1 and CDR2 sequences are PRHDT and FYEKMQ (reference sequence). The CDR3 runs 14 residues. Trimming at V came to 5 bases and at J to 5 bases, leaving 6 bases not matched to a gene. CDR3 DNA sequence: TGTGCCAGCAGCCAATGGGACAGGGAGGAGACCCAGTACTTC. Translation gives CASSQWDREETQYF.

This clone was seen just once. This sequence joins TRBV9 and TRBJ2-3, with 8 nucleotides matching TRBD1. Germline CDR1 is SGDLS and CDR2 is YYNGEE. The V and J ends lost 7 bases and 2 bases, in that order; junction bases with no gene match: 6. CDR3 length: 14 residues. CDR3: CASVGTGDTDTQYF. CDR3 coding DNA: TGTGCCAGCGTCGGGACAGGAGACACAGATACGCAGTATTTT.

This clone was detected a few times. The rearrangement joins TRBV10-1 to TRBJ2-1, with 10 positions matching TRBD2. Germline V gene sequence: CDR1 WNHNN, CDR2 SYGVQD (reference sequence). V lost 4 bases and J lost 8; bases outside the gene matches: 8. The length of the CDR3 is 15 residues. The CDR3 loop is CASSGASGGADEQFF. The CDR3 nucleotides are TGCGCCAGCAGTGGAGCGAGCGGGGGGGCAGATGAGCAGTTCTTC.

This chain joins TRBV11-2 and TRBJ1-1, with 7 bases matching TRBD1. The germline V gene encodes CDR1 SGHAT and CDR2 FQNNGV. This CDR3 spans 15 amino acids. J gave up 4 bases and V 5 bases, and 10 bases lay outside the gene matches. As DNA, the CDR3 is TGTGCCAGCAGCCTCAGGGGGGCCCAGGGCACTGAAGCTTTCTTT. Residues: CASSLRGAQGTEAFF. Drawing the rest from reference TRBV11-2 and TRBJ1-1, the complete variable domain is EAGVAQSPRYKIIEKRQSVAFWCNPISGHATLYWYQQILGQGPKLLIQFQNNGVVDDSQLPKDRFSAERLKGVDSTLKIQPAKLEDSAVYLCASSLRGAQGTEAFFGQGTRLTVV.

The chain is built from TRBV5-4 and TRBJ2-1, with 7 bases matching TRBD2. The J segment lost 2 bases and the V segment lost 10 bases, leaving 9 bases of the junction unmatched. This CDR3 spans 14 amino acids. The germline V gene encodes CDR1 SGHNT and CDR2 YYREEE (reference sequence). DNA for the CDR3: TGTGCCGTTCCGAGCGGGGAAGCCTACAATGAGCAGTTCTTC. It is translated as CAVPSGEAYNEQFF.

The chain couples TRBV9 to TRBJ1-5; D unresolved. Trimming pared 1 base from V and 0 bases from J, leaving 14 bases between. Germline values: CDR1 SGDLS, CDR2 YYNGEE. This CDR3 has 17 amino acids. CDR3 nucleotide sequence: TGTGCCAGCAGCGTAAATGAGGGAAAGTATAGCAATCAGCCCCAGCATTTT. Translating it yields CASSVNEGKYSNQPQHF.

With regard to this clone: A read error may account for a junction end that differs from germline. This rearrangement joins TRBV7-9 to TRBJ1-1; D is uncertain. This CDR3 is 12 amino acids long. Germline V lookup: CDR1 SEHNR, CDR2 FQNEAQ (reference sequence). The CDR3 loop is CSSSFYKENAFF. The CDR3 nucleotides are TGTTCCAGCAGCTTTTACAAGGAGAACGCTTTCTTT.